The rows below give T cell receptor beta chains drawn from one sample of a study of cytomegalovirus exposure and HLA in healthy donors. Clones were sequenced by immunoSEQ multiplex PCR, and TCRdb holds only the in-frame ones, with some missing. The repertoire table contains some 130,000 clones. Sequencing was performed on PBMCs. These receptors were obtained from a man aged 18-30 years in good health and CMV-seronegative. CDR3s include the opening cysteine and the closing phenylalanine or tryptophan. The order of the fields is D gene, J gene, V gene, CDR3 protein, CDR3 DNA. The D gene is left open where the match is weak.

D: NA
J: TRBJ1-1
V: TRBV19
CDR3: CASSSTGYEAFF
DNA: TGTGCCAGTAGTTCGACAGGTTATGAAGCTTTCTTT

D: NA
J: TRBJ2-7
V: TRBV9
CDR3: CASSVAWRGEQYF
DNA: TGTGCCAGCAGCGTAGCGTGGAGGGGCGAGCAGTACTTC

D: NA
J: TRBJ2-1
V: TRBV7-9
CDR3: CATNGPGSLYNEQFF
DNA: TGTGCCACCAACGGACCCGGGAGTCTCTACAATGAGCAGTTCTTC

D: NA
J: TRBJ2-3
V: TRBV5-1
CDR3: CASSFRLGGGTDTQYF
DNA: TGCGCCAGCAGCTTCAGACTAGGGGGGGGCACAGATACGCAGTATTTT

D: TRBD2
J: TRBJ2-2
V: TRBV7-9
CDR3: CASSARLATDGELFF
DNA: TGTGCCAGCAGCGCACGACTAGCGACAGACGGGGAGCTGTTTTTT

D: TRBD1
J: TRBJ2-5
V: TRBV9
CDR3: CASSIPGTVRETQYF
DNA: TGTGCCAGCAGCATTCCCGGGACAGTTAGAGAGACCCAGTACTTC

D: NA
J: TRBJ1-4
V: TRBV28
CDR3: CASRNFRGIHEKLFF
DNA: TGTGCCAGCAGAAACTTCAGGGGAATCCACGAAAAACTGTTTTTT

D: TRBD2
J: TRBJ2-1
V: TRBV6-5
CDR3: CASSALAGVNNEQFF
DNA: TGTGCCAGCAGTGCATTAGCGGGAGTGAACAATGAGCAGTTCTTC

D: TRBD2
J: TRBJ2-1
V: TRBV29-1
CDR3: CSVTSGRHEQFF
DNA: TGCAGCGTTACTAGCGGGCGCCATGAGCAGTTCTTC

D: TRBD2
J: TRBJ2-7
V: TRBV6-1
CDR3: CASSPKSGRGYEQYF
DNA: TGTGCCAGCAGTCCTAAGAGCGGGAGAGGGTACGAGCAGTACTTC

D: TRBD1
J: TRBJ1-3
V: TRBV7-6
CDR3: CASSFRQGETMSSGNTIYF
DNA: TGTGCCAGCAGCTTTAGACAGGGGGAAACTATGAGCTCTGGAAACACCATATATTTT

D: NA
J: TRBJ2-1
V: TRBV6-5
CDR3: CASSLGRNEQFF
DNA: TGTGCCAGCAGTCTGGGGAGGAATGAGCAGTTCTTC

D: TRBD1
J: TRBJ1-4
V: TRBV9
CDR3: CASSTTGQGGSEKLFF
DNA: TGTGCCAGCAGCACAACCGGACAGGGAGGTTCTGAAAAACTGTTTTTT

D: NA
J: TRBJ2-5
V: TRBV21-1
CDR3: CASSKESPAGETQYF
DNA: TGTGCCAGCAGCAAAGAGAGCCCCGCAGGGGAGACCCAGTACTTC

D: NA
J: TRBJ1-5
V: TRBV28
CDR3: CASSLWQQRNQPQHF
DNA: TGTGCCAGCAGTTTATGGCAACAGCGCAATCAGCCCCAGCATTTT

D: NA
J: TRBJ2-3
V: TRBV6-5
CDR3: CASSLEGQITDTQYF
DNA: TGTGCCAGCAGTTTGGAGGGACAGATCACAGATACGCAGTATTTT

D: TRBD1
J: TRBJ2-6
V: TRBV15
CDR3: CATSRRDRSGANVLTF
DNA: TGTGCCACCAGCAGAAGGGACAGGTCTGGGGCCAACGTCCTGACTTTC

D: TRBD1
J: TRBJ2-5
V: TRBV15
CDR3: CATSRHSSVTGGETQYF
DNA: TGTGCCACCAGCAGACATTCTAGTGTGACAGGGGGAGAGACCCAGTACTTC

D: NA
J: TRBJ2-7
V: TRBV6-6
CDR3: CATAQSGLPLYEQYF
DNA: TGTGCCACCGCACAAAGCGGCTTACCCCTCTACGAGCAGTACTTC

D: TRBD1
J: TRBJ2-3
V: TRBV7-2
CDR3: CASSSGQGNTDTQYF
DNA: TGTGCCAGCAGCTCCGGACAGGGTAACACAGATACGCAGTATTTT

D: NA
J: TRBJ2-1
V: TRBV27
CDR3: CATSPRYNEQFF
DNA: TGTGCCACATCCCCTAGATACAATGAGCAGTTCTTC

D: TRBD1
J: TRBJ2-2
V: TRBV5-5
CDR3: CASSLTLGQGFAGELFF
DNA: TGTGCCAGCAGCTTGACCCTGGGACAGGGGTTTGCCGGGGAGCTGTTTTTT

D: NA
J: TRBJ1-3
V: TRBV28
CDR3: CASRPQGQSHTIYF
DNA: TGTGCCAGCAGACCCCAAGGACAGTCACACACCATATATTTT

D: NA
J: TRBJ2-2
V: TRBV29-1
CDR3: CSEGGYTGELFF
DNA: TGCAGCGAGGGGGGGTATACCGGGGAGCTGTTTTTT

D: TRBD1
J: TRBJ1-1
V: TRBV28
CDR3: CASSSRTGGEGAEAFF
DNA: TGTGCCAGCAGTTCACGGACAGGGGGCGAGGGGGCTGAAGCTTTCTTT

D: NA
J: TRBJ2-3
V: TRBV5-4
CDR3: CASSLDAGSGDTQYF
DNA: TGTGCCAGCAGCCTAGACGCGGGGAGCGGAGATACGCAGTATTTT

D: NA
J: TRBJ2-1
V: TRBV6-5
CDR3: CASSYRGISSYNEQFF
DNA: TGTGCCAGCAGTTACAGGGGGATCAGCTCCTACAATGAGCAGTTCTTC

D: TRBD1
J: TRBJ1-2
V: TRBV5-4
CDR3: CASSSTGTGDGYTF
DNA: TGTGCCAGCAGCTCTACCGGGACAGGGGATGGCTACACCTTC

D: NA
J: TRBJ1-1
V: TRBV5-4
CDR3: CASSLIQGNTEAFF
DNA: TGTGCCAGCAGCTTGATCCAGGGGAACACTGAAGCTTTCTTT

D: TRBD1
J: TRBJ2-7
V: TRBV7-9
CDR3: CASSRIGQGNEQYF
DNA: TGTGCCAGCAGCCGAATCGGACAGGGGAACGAGCAGTACTTC

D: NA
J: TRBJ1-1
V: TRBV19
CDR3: CASSIVTLNTEAFF
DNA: TGTGCCAGTAGTATAGTGACATTGAACACTGAAGCTTTCTTT

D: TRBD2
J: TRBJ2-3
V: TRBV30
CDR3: CAWTSLAGGPEDTQYF
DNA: TGTGCCTGGACCTCACTAGCGGGGGGGCCCGAAGATACGCAGTATTTT

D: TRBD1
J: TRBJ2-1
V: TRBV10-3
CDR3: CAIRNGQGDTNEQFF
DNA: TGTGCCATCAGGAATGGACAGGGTGATACGAATGAGCAGTTCTTC

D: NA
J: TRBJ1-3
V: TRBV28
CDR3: CASSEPSSGNTIYF
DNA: TGTGCCAGCAGTGAACCTAGCTCTGGAAACACCATATATTTT

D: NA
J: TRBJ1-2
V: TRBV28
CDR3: CAGSQIGGYTF
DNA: TGTGCCGGCAGTCAAATCGGTGGCTACACCTTC

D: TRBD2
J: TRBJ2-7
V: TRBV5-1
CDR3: CASSLGTSSLYEQYF
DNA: TGCGCCAGCAGCTTGGGGACTAGCAGTCTCTACGAGCAGTACTTC

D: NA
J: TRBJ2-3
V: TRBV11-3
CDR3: CASSSGGDTDTQYF
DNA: TGTGCCAGCAGCTCGGGTGGCGACACAGATACGCAGTATTTT

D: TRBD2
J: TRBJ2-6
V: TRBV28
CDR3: CASSPGGYSGANVLTF
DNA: TGTGCCAGCAGCCCGGGGGGTTATTCTGGGGCCAACGTCCTGACTTTC

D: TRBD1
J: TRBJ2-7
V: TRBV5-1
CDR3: CASSLLGGQGINEQYF
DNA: TGCGCCAGCAGCTTGTTGGGGGGACAGGGGATAAATGAGCAGTACTTC

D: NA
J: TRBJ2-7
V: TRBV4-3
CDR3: CASSQDRRGYEQYF
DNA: TGCGCCAGCAGCCAAGACAGGAGAGGGTACGAGCAGTACTTC

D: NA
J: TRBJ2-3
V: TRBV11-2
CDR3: CASSFGDTQYF
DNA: TGTGCCAGCAGCTTCGGGGATACGCAGTATTTT

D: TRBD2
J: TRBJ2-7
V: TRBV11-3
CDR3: CASSLVLAGISYEQYF
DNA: TGTGCCAGCAGCTTAGTTTTAGCGGGGATTTCCTACGAGCAGTACTTC

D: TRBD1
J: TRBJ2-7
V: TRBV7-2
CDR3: CASSLGGGQGALYEQYF
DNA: TGTGCCAGCAGCTTAGGGGGTGGGCAGGGGGCCCTCTACGAGCAGTACTTC

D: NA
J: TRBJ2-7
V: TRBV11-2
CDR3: CASQGGGTYEQYF
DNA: TGTGCCAGCCAAGGGGGGGGGACGTACGAGCAGTACTTC

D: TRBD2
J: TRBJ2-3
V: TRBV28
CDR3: CASSLSSIAGGTLTQYF
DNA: TGTGCCAGCAGCCTAAGCTCTATAGCGGGAGGAACACTTACGCAGTATTTT

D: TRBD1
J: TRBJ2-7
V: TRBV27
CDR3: CASSVKGAIEQYF
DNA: TGTGCCAGCAGTGTAAAGGGGGCGATCGAGCAGTACTTC

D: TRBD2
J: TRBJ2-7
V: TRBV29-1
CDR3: CSVEAQGGREQYF
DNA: TGCAGCGTTGAAGCCCAAGGCGGGAGGGAGCAGTACTTC

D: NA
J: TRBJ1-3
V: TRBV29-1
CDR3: CSVEDLYSPGNTIYF
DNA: TGCAGCGTTGAAGATCTTTACTCTCCTGGAAACACCATATATTTT

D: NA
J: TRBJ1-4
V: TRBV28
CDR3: CASSLTGRSEKLFF
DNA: TGTGCCAGCAGTTTGACAGGACGCTCTGAAAAACTGTTTTTT

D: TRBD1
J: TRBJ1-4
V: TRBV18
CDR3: CASSPSGTGGTTNEKLFF
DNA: TGTGCCAGCTCACCTTCCGGGACAGGGGGAACAACTAATGAAAAACTGTTTTTT

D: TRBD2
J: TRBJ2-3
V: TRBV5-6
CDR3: CASSKTSGGADWGDTQYF
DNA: TGTGCCAGCAGCAAAACTAGCGGGGGGGCCGATTGGGGAGATACGCAGTATTTT

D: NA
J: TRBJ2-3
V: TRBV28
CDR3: CASRGEGVSDTQYF
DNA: TGTGCCAGCCGTGGGGAGGGGGTTTCAGATACGCAGTATTTT

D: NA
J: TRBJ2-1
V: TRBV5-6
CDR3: CASIQRARGGEQFF
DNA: TGTGCCAGCATCCAAAGGGCGCGGGGTGGAGAGCAGTTCTTC

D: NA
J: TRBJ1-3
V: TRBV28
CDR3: CASESSGNTIYF
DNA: TGTGCCAGCGAGAGCTCTGGAAACACCATATATTTT

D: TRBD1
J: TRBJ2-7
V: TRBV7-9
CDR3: CASSRRDRSLYEQYF
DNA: TGTGCCAGCAGTCGGCGGGACAGGAGCCTCTACGAGCAGTACTTC

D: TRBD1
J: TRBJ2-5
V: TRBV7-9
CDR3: CASSLEPGQGPRETQYF
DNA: TGTGCCAGCAGCTTAGAACCGGGACAGGGCCCCAGGGAGACCCAGTACTTC

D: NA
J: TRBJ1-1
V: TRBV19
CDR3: CASSFRTDMNTEAFF
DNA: TGTGCCAGTAGTTTTCGGACAGATATGAACACTGAAGCTTTCTTT